A single sample is the source of the 19 T cell receptor beta chains below, sequenced in a study of graft-versus-host responses after intestinal transplantation. The antigens for these receptors are not known. The table came from immunoSEQ multiplex PCR; TCRdb's copy has only in-frame clones and leaves some out. The table shows tens of thousands of clones, with around 93% occurring only once. Material: unstimulated CD8+ T cells sorted from spleen or lymph node cells, obtained before intestinal transplant. The receptors shown here come from a human donor who received an intestinal transplant.

The J gene is TRBJ2-2, the V gene TRBV6-5; D is perhaps TRBD2 (6 bases). V lost 2 bases and J 4 bases, leaving 8 bases between the germline ends. CDR1 is MNHEY, CDR2 SVGAGI, per germline. The CDR3 is 14 amino acids. In DNA form, the CDR3 reads TGTGCCAGCAGTTACCCGGAGGGCACCGGGGAGCTGTTTTTT. Encoded protein: CASSYPEGTGELFF.

The gene calls are TRBV19 and TRBJ1-6; D remains ambiguous. This CDR3 is built from 12 residues. Germline V gene lookup returns CDR1 LNHDA and CDR2 SQIVND (reference sequence). Trimming stripped 5 bases from V and 9 bases from J, with 8 bases between. The DNA of the CDR3 is TGTGCCAGTAGTGTCCACAGTTCACCCCTCCACTTT. Translated, it gives CASSVHSSPLHF. Full variable domain (remainder filled in from reference TRBV19 and TRBJ1-6): DGGITQSPKYLFRKEGQNVTLSCEQNLNHDAMYWYRQDPGQGLRLIYYSQIVNDFQKGDIAEGYSVSREKKESFPLTVTSAQKNPTAFYLCASSVHSSPLHFGNGTRLTVT.

V and J are TRBV30 and TRBJ1-1, with D tentatively TRBD1 (5 bases). The CDR3 runs 14 residues. With 2 bases removed from V and 0 bases from J, the gap between germline ends came to 10 bases. Germline CDR1 and CDR2: GTSNPN and SVGIG (reference sequence). CDR3 amino acids: CAWSWKGVNTEAFF. CDR3 DNA: TGTGCCTGGAGTTGGAAAGGGGTGAACACTGAAGCTTTCTTT. Full variable domain (rest looked up from reference TRBV30 and TRBJ1-1): SQTIHQWPATLVQPVGSPLSLECTVEGTSNPNLYWYRQAAGRGLQLLFYSVGIGQISSEVPQNLSASRPQDRQFILSSKKLLLSDSGFYLCAWSWKGVNTEAFFGQGTRLTVV.

The V call is TRBV28, the J call TRBJ1-5, with D uncertain. Trimming removed 3 bases at V and 3 bases at J, with 18 bases between. This CDR3 is built from 17 residues. Germline V gene data show CDR1 as MDHEN and CDR2 as SYDVKM. CDR3 loop: CASSFRGIGSVNQPQHF. CDR3 bases: TGTGCCAGCAGTTTTCGAGGGATCGGTTCGGTCAATCAGCCCCAGCATTTT.

V and J are TRBV27 and TRBJ2-1, with D perhaps matching TRBD1 (5 bases). The CDR3 has 14 residues. Germline CDR1 is MNHEY and CDR2 is SMNVEV (reference sequence). The germline V and J ends were trimmed by 5 bases and 0 bases, with 8 bases remaining between them. CDR3 nucleotides: TGTGCCAGCAGTCAACAGGTCTCCTACAATGAGCAGTTCTTC. It specifies CASSQQVSYNEQFF.

For the CDR3, the DNA is TGTGCCAGTAGCCCTGGGGCGGTAGCAGGGCAGTACTTC. Amino acid sequence: CASSPGAVAGQYF. This chain uses TRBV19 with TRBJ2-7; possibly TRBD1 for D (5 bases). CDR1 and CDR2 from the germline V gene are LNHDA and SQIVND (reference sequence). The CDR3 runs to 13 residues. V was trimmed by 6 bases and J by 9 bases, leaving 18 bases between them.

The rearrangement links TRBV5-4 to TRBJ2-7, with 10 bases fitting TRBD1. The CDR3 has 14 amino acids. V lost 2 bases, J lost 4 bases, and 3 bases stayed unmatched. Looked up from germline, CDR1 is SGHNT and CDR2 is YYREEE (reference sequence). The chain's CDR3 is CASSFGTGAYEQYF. The CDR3 DNA follows: TGTGCCAGCAGCTTCGGGACAGGGGCGTACGAGCAGTACTTC.

The chain couples TRBV11-2 to TRBJ1-1, with D hard to call. The germline V and J ends were trimmed by 8 bases and 1 base, with 8 bases remaining between them. From germline, CDR1 is SGHAT and CDR2 FQNNGV. This CDR3 is 12 amino acids long. CDR3: CASRQWNTEAFF. The CDR3 DNA reads as TGTGCCAGCCGCCAGTGGAACACTGAAGCTTTCTTT.

This chain links TRBV6-5 with TRBJ2-1, with a possible D match to TRBD1 (5 bases). V shed 1 base and J shed 0 bases, with 10 bases lying between them. The CDR3 consists of 16 residues. The germline V gene has CDR1 MNHEY and CDR2 SVGAGI. Written as DNA, the CDR3 is TGTGCCAGCAGTTACTTTGGTGGGGCCTCCTACAATGAGCAGTTCTTC. This codes for CASSYFGGASYNEQFF.

The rearrangement uses TRBV15 and TRBJ1-6; D uncertain. Trimming pared 5 bases from V and 8 bases from J, leaving 13 bases between. This CDR3 has 14 amino acids. The germline V gene has CDR1 LNHNV and CDR2 YYDKDF (reference sequence). The CDR3 is CATSPGGSDSPLHF. The CDR3, as DNA: TGTGCCACCAGCCCCGGAGGGTCGGATTCACCCCTCCACTTT.

The chain joins TRBV5-1 to TRBJ2-7; TRBD1 aligns across 10 bases. Per germline, CDR1 SGHRS and CDR2 YFSETQ. V lost 4 bases to trimming and J lost 4 bases; unmatched junction nucleotides: 8. The CDR3 is 15 residues long. CDR3 coding DNA: TGCGCCAGCAGCCAAGGGACAGGGGTACAGTACGAGCAGTACTTC. Protein sequence: CASSQGTGVQYEQYF.

The CDR3 loop reads CASSPPSTGRLNTEAFF. The CDR3 DNA sequence: TGCGCCAGCAGCCCGCCTTCAACCGGGAGATTGAACACTGAAGCTTTCTTT. The gene calls are TRBV5-1 and TRBJ1-1; D is unresolved. The CDR3 is made up of 17 amino acids. V was shortened by 4 bases and J by 0 bases, with 19 bases between the two germline ends. The germline gives CDR1 SGHRS, CDR2 YFSETQ.

This rearrangement joins TRBV14 to TRBJ2-7; 10 bases align to TRBD2. Per the germline V gene, CDR1 is SGHDN and CDR2 is FVKESK. The CDR3 extends over 17 amino acids. V lost 3 bases to trimming and J lost 0 bases; unmatched junction nucleotides: 8. CDR3 residues: CASSHTLAGEISYEQYF. The CDR3 nucleotides read TGTGCCAGCAGCCATACCCTAGCGGGGGAGATCTCCTACGAGCAGTACTTC.

This clone showed up just once. The V and J genes are TRBV6-5 and TRBJ1-2, with D tentatively TRBD1 (6 bases). The CDR3 is made up of 16 amino acids. V was shortened by 2 bases and J by 5 bases, with 18 bases between the two germline ends. Germline V gene lookup returns CDR1 MNHEY and CDR2 SVGAGI. The CDR3 DNA reads as TGTGCCAGCAGTTACACGAACACGGGGGGCGTTTATGGCTACACCTTC. Translating it yields CASSYTNTGGVYGYTF.

This chain joins TRBV9 and TRBJ2-1; TRBD2 aligns across 13 bases. This CDR3 spans 15 amino acids. Germline trimming cut 5 bases from V and 9 bases from J; bases unmatched to any gene: 8. In germline, CDR1 is SGDLS, CDR2 YYNGEE. CDR3 sequence reads: CASSTTSGGDSEQFF. CDR3 in DNA: TGTGCCAGCAGTACTACTAGCGGGGGGGACAGTGAGCAGTTCTTC.

This chain links TRBV5-1 with TRBJ2-7, with TRBD2 identical over 9 bases. Unmatched junction bases numbered 7, after V lost 0 bases and J lost 3 bases. CDR3 length: 16 residues. Germline-derived CDR1 and CDR2 are SGHRS and YFSETQ. In DNA, the CDR3 is TGCGCCAGCAGCTTGGGCCTGAATAGCGGGAGCTACGAGCAGTACTTC. This translates into CASSLGLNSGSYEQYF. The full variable domain, in which reference TRBV5-1 and TRBJ2-7 provide the parts outside the CDR3, is KAGVTQTPRYLIKTRGQQVTLSCSPISGHRSVSWYQQTPGQGLQFLFEYFSETQRNKGNFPGRFSGRQFSNSRSEMNVSTLELGDSALYLCASSLGLNSGSYEQYFGPGTRLTVT.

V and J are TRBV9 and TRBJ1-1; D may be TRBD1 (6 bases). Germline values: CDR1 SGDLS, CDR2 YYNGEE. The CDR3 consists of 15 residues. Trimming cost V 0 bases and J 4 bases, with 13 bases left between them. The CDR3 DNA reads as TGTGCCAGCAGCGTAGCACTGGGGGCCACCACTGAAGCTTTCTTT. Encoded protein: CASSVALGATTEAFF.

The rearrangement links TRBV10-2 to TRBJ2-1, with D hard to call. The CDR3 is 12 residues long. In germline, CDR1 is WSHSY, CDR2 SAAADI. Trimming took 2 bases from V and 8 from J, leaving 7 bases between them. The chain's CDR3 is CASSERRDEQFF. The CDR3 DNA reads TGCGCCAGCAGTGAGCGACGGGATGAGCAGTTCTTC.

The chain combines TRBV11-2 with TRBJ1-2; D is perhaps TRBD1 (5 bases). The V end lost 5 bases, the J end lost 8 bases, and 15 bases lay between the germline ends. The CDR3 length is 13 residues. Germline V gene data show CDR1 as SGHAT and CDR2 as FQNNGV. The CDR3 region has the DNA TGTGCCAGCAGCGGGGGGACGGGGTTGGGCTACACCTTC. As protein: CASSGGTGLGYTF.